This T cell receptor beta chain was documented in a study of T cell responses to AZD1222 COVID-19 vaccine. The study's findings and limits: Scientists sampled the repertoires only once the peak T cell response had passed. The sample set comprised mostly white British donors with more females, and clonal diversity was possibly underestimated. Targeting of unmutated variant regions was reportedly seen in nearly half of spike-specific TCRs.

About this clone: The antigen remains unidentified.

Generated by immunoSEQ multiplex PCR, the TCRdb table keeps only in-frame clones and is missing some. The sample has about 180,000 clones, 80% to 90% seen once; the top ten hold 9.5% to 13%. V lost 6 bases, J lost 1 base, and 15 bases lay in between. This CDR3 contains 15 residues. Germline V gene lookup returns CDR1 MNHEY and CDR2 SVGAGI. The V gene is TRBV6-5, the J gene TRBJ1-1; tentatively, D is TRBD1 (5 bases). The specimen was peripheral blood, collected 28 days after the second AZD1222 dose. The clonotype originates from an adult who received the AZD1222 COVID-19 vaccine. The CDR3 DNA reads as TGTGCCAGCAGCCGGGGGACCCTTAAGAACACTGAAGCTTTCTTT. Translating it yields CASSRGTLKNTEAFF.